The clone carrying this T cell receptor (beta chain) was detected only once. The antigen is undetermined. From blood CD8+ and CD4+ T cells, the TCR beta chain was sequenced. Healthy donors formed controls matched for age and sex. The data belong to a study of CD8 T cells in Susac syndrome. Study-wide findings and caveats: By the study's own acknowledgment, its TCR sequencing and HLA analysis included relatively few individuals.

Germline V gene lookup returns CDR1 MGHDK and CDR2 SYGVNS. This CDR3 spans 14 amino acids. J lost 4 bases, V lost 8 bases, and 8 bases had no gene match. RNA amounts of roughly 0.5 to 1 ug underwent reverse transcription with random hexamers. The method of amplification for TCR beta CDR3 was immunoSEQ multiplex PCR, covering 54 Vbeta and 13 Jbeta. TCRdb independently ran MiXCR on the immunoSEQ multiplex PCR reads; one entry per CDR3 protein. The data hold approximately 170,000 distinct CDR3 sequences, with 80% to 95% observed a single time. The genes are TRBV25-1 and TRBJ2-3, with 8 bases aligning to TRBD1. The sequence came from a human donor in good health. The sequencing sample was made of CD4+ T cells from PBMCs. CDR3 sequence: CASVQTGVPDTQYF. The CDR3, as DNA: TGTGCCAGCGTCCAGACAGGGGTCCCAGATACGCAGTATTTT.